One and the same sample provided the 23 T cell receptor beta chains below, sequenced in a study of cytomegalovirus exposure and HLA in healthy donors. The PCR ran on 60 Vbeta and 13 Jbeta primers. Measured with immunoSEQ multiplex PCR; TCRdb has only the in-frame clones, and not every one. The table has about 98,000 clones, over 60% seen once; the top ten hold roughly 9.6%. Sequenced: PBMCs. The source of these receptors is a male donor in good health and CMV-seropositive.

This clone showed up just a few times. This sequence joins TRBV5-1 and TRBJ2-2; 9 nucleotides agree with TRBD2. The germline V gene has CDR1 SGHRS and CDR2 YFSETQ. Unmatched junction bases numbered 5, after V lost 0 bases and J lost 2 bases. CDR3 length: 17 amino acids. The CDR3 region has the DNA TGCGCCAGCAGCTTGGGAGGGACTAGCCCTAACACCGGGGAGCTGTTTTTT. Its translation: CASSLGGTSPNTGELFF. The full variable domain, in which reference TRBV5-1 and TRBJ2-2 provide the parts outside the CDR3, is KAGVTQTPRYLIKTRGQQVTLSCSPISGHRSVSWYQQTPGQGLQFLFEYFSETQRNKGNFPGRFSGRQFSNSRSEMNVSTLELGDSALYLCASSLGGTSPNTGELFFGEGSRLTVL.

This chain connects TRBV7-2 to TRBJ2-1, with TRBD2 matching over 10 bases. Trimming cost V 2 bases and J 6 bases; bases outside gene matches: 10. CDR1 and CDR2 (germline): SGHTA, FQGNSA. CDR3 length: 17 residues. The CDR3 nucleotides are TGTGCCAGCAGCTTATCTCCTAGCGGGAGAGGTTTCAATGAGCAGTTCTTC. The encoded protein is CASSLSPSGRGFNEQFF.

DNA for the CDR3: TGTGCCAGCAGCCCAGGACTGCCCTCCTACAATGAGCAGTTCTTC. Its protein is CASSPGLPSYNEQFF. The J gene is TRBJ2-1, the V gene TRBV5-6, with TRBD2 as a possible D gene (5 bases). This CDR3 is 15 amino acids long. V lost 4 bases and J 0 bases, leaving 11 bases between the germline ends. Germline CDR1 reads SGHDT; CDR2 reads YYEEEE.

The V gene is TRBV5-1, the J gene TRBJ2-2; unclear D gene. This CDR3 is 15 amino acids long. Germline V gene sequence: CDR1 SGHRS, CDR2 YFSETQ. V was shortened by 0 bases and J by 5 bases, with 11 bases between the two germline ends. The CDR3 is CASSLGSGRTGELFF. In DNA form, the CDR3 reads TGCGCCAGCAGCTTGGGCTCTGGGCGAACCGGGGAGCTGTTTTTT.

This clone was picked up a small number of times. V gene TRBV28 combines with J gene TRBJ2-3; perhaps TRBD2 as D (6 bases). Trimming took 3 bases from V and 0 from J, leaving 16 bases between them. Germline V gene sequence: CDR1 MDHEN, CDR2 SYDVKM. This CDR3 has 17 amino acids. The CDR3 spells CASSFWVSGSSTDTQYF. CDR3 bases: TGTGCCAGCAGTTTCTGGGTTAGCGGTTCTAGCACAGATACGCAGTATTTT.

This clone was recorded a few times. The V gene is TRBV13, the J gene TRBJ1-1, with D unclear. The CDR3 spans 13 residues. CDR1 and CDR2 from the germline V gene are PRHDT and FYEKMQ (reference sequence). V was shortened by 3 bases and J by 8 bases, with 13 bases between the two germline ends. The CDR3 DNA reads TGTGCCAGCAGCTTCAACCGTGGGAGGGAAGCTTTCTTT. It yields the protein CASSFNRGREAFF.

This chain uses TRBV5-1 with TRBJ2-5; a weak D match, TRBD2 (6 bases). CDR3 length: 14 amino acids. The germline gives CDR1 SGHRS, CDR2 YFSETQ. V dropped 2 bases and J dropped 3 bases, with 11 bases sitting between them. In DNA, the CDR3 is TGCGCCAGCAGCTTTGGTACGGGAGAAGAGACCCAGTACTTC. Translated: CASSFGTGEETQYF. The full variable domain, in which reference TRBV5-1 and TRBJ2-5 provide the parts outside the CDR3, is KAGVTQTPRYLIKTRGQQVTLSCSPISGHRSVSWYQQTPGQGLQFLFEYFSETQRNKGNFPGRFSGRQFSNSRSEMNVSTLELGDSALYLCASSFGTGEETQYFGPGTRLLVL.

This chain uses TRBV30 with TRBJ2-5; D is possibly TRBD1 (6 bases). The tail of the sequence fits TRBJ2-7 better, so the J call may be wrong. This CDR3 is 13 amino acids long. Looked up from germline, CDR1 is GTSNPN and CDR2 is SVGIG (reference sequence). CDR3 amino acids: CAWTPEQGYEQYF. The CDR3 DNA reads as TGTGCCTGGACCCCCGAGCAGGGGTACGAGCAGTACTTC.

V gene TRBV7-8 combines with J gene TRBJ2-7, with D perhaps TRBD1 (5 bases). The CDR3 runs to 15 residues. CDR1 SGHVS and CDR2 FQNEAQ come from the germline V gene. V dropped 6 bases and J dropped 0 bases, with 15 bases sitting between them. The CDR3 DNA sequence: TGTGCCAGCAGGGACGGGCAGGGCTCCTCCTACGAGCAGTACTTC. Its protein is CASRDGQGSSYEQYF.

This rearrangement joins TRBV27 to TRBJ1-2, with 8 bases lining up with TRBD1. The CDR3 sequence is 14 residues long. In germline, CDR1 is MNHEY, CDR2 SMNVEV (reference sequence). J gave up 7 bases and V 6 bases, and 10 bases lay outside the gene matches. Here the CDR3 reads CASRISGGGGGYTF. The CDR3 DNA sequence: TGTGCCAGCAGAATCTCAGGGGGCGGCGGTGGCTACACCTTC.

This CDR3 reads CASSPDWTGGSYTF. For the CDR3, the DNA is TGTGCCAGCAGTCCGGATTGGACAGGCGGCAGCTACACCTTC. The V gene is TRBV27, the J gene TRBJ1-2; 7 bases map to TRBD1. V gave up 5 bases and J gave up 9 bases; unmatched junction bases: 12. The germline gives CDR1 MNHEY, CDR2 SMNVEV (reference sequence). The CDR3 contains 14 residues.

This sequence joins TRBV5-1 and TRBJ1-1; D not certain. The CDR3 covers 13 residues. The V end lost 1 base, the J end lost 5 bases, and 9 bases lay between the germline ends. Germline CDR1 SGHRS, CDR2 YFSETQ. The CDR3 DNA sequence: TGCGCCAGCAGCTTGTTCCAGGTTACTGAAGCTTTCTTT. As protein: CASSLFQVTEAFF.

In this sample, this clone turned up a few times. The genes are TRBV2 and TRBJ1-6; D gene unclear. The germline CDR1 and CDR2 sequences are SNHLY and FYNNEI. The CDR3 runs 14 residues. V was shortened by 3 bases and J by 3 bases, with 6 bases between the two germline ends. The CDR3 loop reads CASSDGFYNSPLHF. CDR3 nucleotide sequence: TGTGCCAGCAGTGACGGGTTCTATAATTCACCCCTCCACTTT.

This rearrangement joins TRBV5-6 to TRBJ2-1; 13 positions match TRBD2. J was trimmed by 5 bases and V by 1 base; bases with no gene match: 3. The CDR3 contains 16 residues. Germline-derived CDR1 and CDR2 are SGHDT and YYEEEE. CDR3 in DNA: TGTGCCAGCAGCTTGACTAGCGGGAGGGCTGACAATGAGCAGTTCTTC. Translating it yields CASSLTSGRADNEQFF.

This rearrangement joins TRBV21-1 to TRBJ1-5. TRBV21-1 is deemed a pseudogene. This CDR3 contains 12 residues. The CDR3 spells CASSKGGPAQHF. In DNA, the CDR3 is TGTGCCAGCAGCAAGGGGGGACCAGCCCAGCATTTT.

This rearrangement joins TRBV6-4 to TRBJ2-1; 7 bases line up with TRBD2. This CDR3 has 14 amino acids. V was clipped by 3 bases and J by 8 bases; unmatched bases: 7. CDR1 is MRHNA and CDR2 is SNTAGT in the germline V gene. CDR3 bases: TGTGCCAGCAGTGAGAGTGGGAGGGTCGATGAGCAGTTCTTC. Translated, it gives CASSESGRVDEQFF.

The rearrangement links TRBV9 to TRBJ2-1; TRBD1 might be the D (6 bases). Germline assignment: CDR1 SGDLS and CDR2 YYNGEE. The V and J ends lost 3 bases and 8 bases respectively, with 12 bases between them. There are 13 residues in the CDR3. The CDR3 nucleotides are TGTGCCAGCAGCGGTACAGGGTTCCATGAGCAGTTCTTC. Translating gives CASSGTGFHEQFF.

The rearrangement links TRBV5-5 to TRBJ2-2; 9 nucleotides agree with TRBD1. V shed 7 bases and J 3 bases; nucleotides not matched to a gene: 7. The CDR3 contains 15 residues. The germline gives CDR1 SGHKS, CDR2 YYEKEE (reference sequence). The CDR3 protein is CASWAGTGYTGELFF. The DNA of the CDR3 is TGTGCCAGCTGGGCCGGGACAGGGTACACCGGGGAGCTGTTTTTT.

This chain uses TRBV6-1 with TRBJ1-1; 8 bases map to TRBD1. The CDR3 loop spans 14 amino acids. Germline values: CDR1 MNHNS, CDR2 SASEGT. V shed 5 bases, J shed 4 bases, and the junction held 6 bases outside the gene matches. DNA for the CDR3: TGTGCCAGCAGTAACGGACAGGGAGGCACTGAAGCTTTCTTT. Its translation: CASSNGQGGTEAFF.

As for this clone: Other DNA sequences of this sample code for an identical CDR3. The J gene is TRBJ2-2, the V gene TRBV2; 9 bases match TRBD1. Trimming took 4 bases from V and 5 from J; bases not matched to a gene: 5. The CDR3 runs to 15 residues. Germline CDR1 and CDR2: SNHLY and FYNNEI. CDR3 nucleotides: TGTGCCAGCAGTGTTTACAGGGGGCGGACCGGGGAGCTGTTTTTT. This sequence encodes CASSVYRGRTGELFF.

The chain couples TRBV19 to TRBJ1-5; the match to TRBD1 covers 7 bases. The CDR3 runs to 13 residues. Germline trimming cut 9 bases from V and 1 base from J; bases unmatched to any gene: 3. The V gene's germline CDR1 is LNHDA and CDR2 SQIVND (reference sequence). The CDR3 nucleotides read TGTGCCAGCAGGGGGATGAGCAATCAGCCCCAGCATTTT. Translation: CASRGMSNQPQHF.

The V and J genes are TRBV5-6 and TRBJ1-1; TRBD1 is a possible D gene (6 bases). Germline loops: CDR1 SGHDT, CDR2 YYEEEE. V lost 0 bases, J lost 7 bases, and 10 bases lay in between. The length of the CDR3 is 13 residues. The CDR3 DNA follows: TGTGCCAGCAGCTTGGACAGGGCGGGTGAAGCTTTCTTT. It yields the protein CASSLDRAGEAFF.

The rearrangement links TRBV4-1 to TRBJ2-3; 9 nucleotides line up with TRBD2. Germline CDR1 MGHRA, CDR2 YSYEKL. This CDR3 is built from 15 residues. The trim removed 3 bases at V and 6 bases at J, leaving 7 bases unmatched. The CDR3: CASSQEGLATDTQYF. CDR3 nucleotide sequence: TGCGCCAGCAGCCAGGAGGGACTAGCAACTGATACGCAGTATTTT.